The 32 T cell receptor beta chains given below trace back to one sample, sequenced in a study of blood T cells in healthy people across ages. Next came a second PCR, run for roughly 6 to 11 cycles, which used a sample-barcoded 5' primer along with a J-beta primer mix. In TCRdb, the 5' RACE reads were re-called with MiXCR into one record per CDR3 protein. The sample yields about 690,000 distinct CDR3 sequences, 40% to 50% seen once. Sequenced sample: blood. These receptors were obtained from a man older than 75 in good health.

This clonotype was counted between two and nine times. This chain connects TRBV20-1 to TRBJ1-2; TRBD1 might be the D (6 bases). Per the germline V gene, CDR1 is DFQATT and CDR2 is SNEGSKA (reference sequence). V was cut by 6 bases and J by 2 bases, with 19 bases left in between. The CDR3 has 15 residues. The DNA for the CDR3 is TGCAGTGCCAGGGATGCCGGGACAAGGAACTATGGCTACACCTTC. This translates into CSARDAGTRNYGYTF.

The CDR3 protein is CASSTNRNTEAFF. The CDR3 region has the DNA TGTGCCAGCAGCACAAACAGGAACACTGAAGCTTTCTTT. The gene calls are TRBV7-7 and TRBJ1-1; D is uncertain. The germline CDR1 and CDR2 sequences are SSHAT and FNYEAQ (reference sequence). The CDR3 covers 13 residues. V shed 5 bases and J shed 1 base, with 8 bases lying between them.

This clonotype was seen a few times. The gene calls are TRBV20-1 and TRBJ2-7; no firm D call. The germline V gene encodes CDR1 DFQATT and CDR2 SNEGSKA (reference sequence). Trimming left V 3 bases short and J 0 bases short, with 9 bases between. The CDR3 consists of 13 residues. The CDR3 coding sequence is TGCAGTGCTAGGCAGTTTAGCTCCTACGAGCAGTACTTC. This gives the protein CSARQFSSYEQYF.

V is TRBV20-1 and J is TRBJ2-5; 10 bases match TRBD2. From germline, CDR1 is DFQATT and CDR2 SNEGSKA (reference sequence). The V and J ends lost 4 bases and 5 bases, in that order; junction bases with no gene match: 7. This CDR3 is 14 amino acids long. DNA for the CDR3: TGCAGTGCTAACGACCTAGCGGGGGTTGAGACCCAGTACTTC. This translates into CSANDLAGVETQYF.

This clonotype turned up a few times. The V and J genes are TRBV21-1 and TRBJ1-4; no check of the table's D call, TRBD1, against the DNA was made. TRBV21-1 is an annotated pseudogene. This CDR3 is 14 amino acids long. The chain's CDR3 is CASRQTGAREKLFF. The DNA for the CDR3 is TGTGCCAGCAGACAAACAGGGGCACGGGAAAAACTGTTTTTT.

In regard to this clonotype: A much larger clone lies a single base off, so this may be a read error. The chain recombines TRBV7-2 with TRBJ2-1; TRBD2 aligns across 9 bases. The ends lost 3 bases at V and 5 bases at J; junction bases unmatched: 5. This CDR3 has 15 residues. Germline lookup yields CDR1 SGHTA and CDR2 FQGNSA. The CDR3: CASSLASGNHNEQFF. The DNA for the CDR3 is TGTGCCAGCAGCTTGGCTAGCGGGAATCACAATGAGCAGTTCTTC.

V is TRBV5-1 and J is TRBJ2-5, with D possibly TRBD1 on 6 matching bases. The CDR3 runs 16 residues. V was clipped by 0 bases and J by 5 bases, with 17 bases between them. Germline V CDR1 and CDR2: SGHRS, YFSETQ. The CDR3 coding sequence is TGCGCCAGCAGCTTGGACGCAGGGGCGCTACGCGAGACCCAGTACTTC. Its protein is CASSLDAGALRETQYF.

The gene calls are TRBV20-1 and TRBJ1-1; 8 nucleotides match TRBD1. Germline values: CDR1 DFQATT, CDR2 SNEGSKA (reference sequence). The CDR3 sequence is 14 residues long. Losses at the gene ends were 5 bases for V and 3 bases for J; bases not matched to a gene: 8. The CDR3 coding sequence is TGCAGTGCTTCACCAGGGGGCGTTGACACTGAAGCTTTCTTT. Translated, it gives CSASPGGVDTEAFF.

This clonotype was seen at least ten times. Here the CDR3 DNA reads TGTGCCAGCAGTTACTCCAGAACGGGGGCCAAAAACATTCAGTACTTC. Its translation: CASSYSRTGAKNIQYF. The rearrangement joins TRBV6-5 to TRBJ2-4, with D tentatively TRBD2 (5 bases). This CDR3 spans 16 amino acids. V shed 0 bases and J shed 1 base, with 10 bases lying between them. Per the germline V gene, CDR1 is MNHEY and CDR2 is SVGAGI.

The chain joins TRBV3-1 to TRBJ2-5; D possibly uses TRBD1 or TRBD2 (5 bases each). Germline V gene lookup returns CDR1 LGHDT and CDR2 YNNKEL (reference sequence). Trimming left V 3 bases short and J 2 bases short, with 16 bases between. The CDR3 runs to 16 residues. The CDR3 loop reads CASSHSTLGPQETQYF. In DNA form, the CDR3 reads TGTGCCAGCAGCCATAGTACATTGGGACCTCAAGAGACCCAGTACTTC.

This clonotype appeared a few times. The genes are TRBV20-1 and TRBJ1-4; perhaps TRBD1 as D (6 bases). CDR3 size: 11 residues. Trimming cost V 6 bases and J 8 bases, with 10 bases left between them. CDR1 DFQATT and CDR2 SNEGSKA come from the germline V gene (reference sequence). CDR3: CSAKTGEKLFF. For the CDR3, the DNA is TGCAGTGCCAAAACAGGGGAAAAACTGTTTTTT.

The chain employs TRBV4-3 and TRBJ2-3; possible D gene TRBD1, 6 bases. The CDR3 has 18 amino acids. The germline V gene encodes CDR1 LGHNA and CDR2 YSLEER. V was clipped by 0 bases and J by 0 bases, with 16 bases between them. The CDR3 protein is CASSQELETGSSTDTQYF. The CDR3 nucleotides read TGCGCCAGCAGCCAAGAATTGGAGACAGGTTCTAGCACAGATACGCAGTATTTT.

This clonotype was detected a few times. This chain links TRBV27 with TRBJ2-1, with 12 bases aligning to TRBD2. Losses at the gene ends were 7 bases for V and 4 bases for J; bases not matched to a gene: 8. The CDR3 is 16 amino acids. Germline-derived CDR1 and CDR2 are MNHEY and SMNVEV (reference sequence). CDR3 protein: CASNLLAGGLYNEQFF. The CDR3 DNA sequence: TGTGCCAGCAACCTTCTAGCGGGAGGGCTTTACAATGAGCAGTTCTTC.

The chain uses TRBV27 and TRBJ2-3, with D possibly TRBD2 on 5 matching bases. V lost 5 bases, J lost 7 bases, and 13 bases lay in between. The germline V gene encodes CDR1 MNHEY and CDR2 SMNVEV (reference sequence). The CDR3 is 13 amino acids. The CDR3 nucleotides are TGTGCCAGCAGTCCCGGGATTAGCAATACGCAGTATTTT. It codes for CASSPGISNTQYF.

The chain's CDR3 is CASSVSGRRNEQFF. The CDR3 DNA reads as TGCGCCAGCAGCGTTAGCGGGAGGAGGAATGAGCAGTTCTTC. The V gene is TRBV5-1, the J gene TRBJ2-1; 10 bases align to TRBD2. The CDR3 length is 14 residues. CDR1 is SGHRS, CDR2 YFSETQ, per germline. J was trimmed by 7 bases and V by 4 bases; bases with no gene match: 5.

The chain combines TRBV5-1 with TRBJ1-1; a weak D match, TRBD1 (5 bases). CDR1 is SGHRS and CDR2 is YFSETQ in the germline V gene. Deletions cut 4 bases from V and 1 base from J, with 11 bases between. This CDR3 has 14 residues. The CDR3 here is CASSRGFENTEAFF. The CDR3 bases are TGCGCCAGCAGCAGGGGATTTGAGAACACTGAAGCTTTCTTT.

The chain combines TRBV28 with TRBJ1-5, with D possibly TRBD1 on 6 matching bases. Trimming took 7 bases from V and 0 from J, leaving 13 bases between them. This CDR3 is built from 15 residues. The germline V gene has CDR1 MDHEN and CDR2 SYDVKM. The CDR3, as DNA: TGTGCCAGCATTATGACAGGCTATAGCAATCAGCCCCAGCATTTT. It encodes CASIMTGYSNQPQHF.

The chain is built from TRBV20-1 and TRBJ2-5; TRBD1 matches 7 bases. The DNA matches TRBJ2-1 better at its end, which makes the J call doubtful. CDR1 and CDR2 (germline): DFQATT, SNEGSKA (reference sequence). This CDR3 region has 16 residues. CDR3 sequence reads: CSALPRDSGNQETQFF. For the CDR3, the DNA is TGCAGTGCTCTCCCCCGGGACAGCGGAAACCAAGAGACCCAGTTCTTC.

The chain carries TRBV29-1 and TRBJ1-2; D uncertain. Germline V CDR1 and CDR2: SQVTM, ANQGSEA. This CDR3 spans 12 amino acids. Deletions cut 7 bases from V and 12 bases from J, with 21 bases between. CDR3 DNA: TGCAGCGCCAGACTAGGGCAGATAGTTAACACCTTC. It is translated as CSARLGQIVNTF.

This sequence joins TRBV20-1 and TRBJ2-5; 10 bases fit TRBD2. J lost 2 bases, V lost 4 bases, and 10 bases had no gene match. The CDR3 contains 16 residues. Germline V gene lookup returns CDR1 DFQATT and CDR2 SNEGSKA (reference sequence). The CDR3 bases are TGCAGTGCTACATTAGCGGGGGGAGCGAGGCAAGAGACCCAGTACTTC. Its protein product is CSATLAGGARQETQYF.

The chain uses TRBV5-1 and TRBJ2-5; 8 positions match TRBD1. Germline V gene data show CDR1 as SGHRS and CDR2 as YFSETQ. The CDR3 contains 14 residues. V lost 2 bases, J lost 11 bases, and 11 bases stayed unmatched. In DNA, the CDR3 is TGCGCCAGCAGCTTAGGCAGGGGGCGCGGAGAGCAGTACTTC. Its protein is CASSLGRGRGEQYF.

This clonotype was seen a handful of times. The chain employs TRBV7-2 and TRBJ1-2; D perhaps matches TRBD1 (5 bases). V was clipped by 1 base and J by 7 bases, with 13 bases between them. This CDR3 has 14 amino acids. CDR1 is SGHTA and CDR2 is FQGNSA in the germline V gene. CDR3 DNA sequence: TGTGCCAGCAGCTTAGTAGGGGCCGGGGTTGGCTACACCTTC. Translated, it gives CASSLVGAGVGYTF.

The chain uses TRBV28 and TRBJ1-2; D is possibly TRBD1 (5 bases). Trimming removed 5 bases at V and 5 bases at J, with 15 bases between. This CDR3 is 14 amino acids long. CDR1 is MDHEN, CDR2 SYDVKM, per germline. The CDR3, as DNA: TGTGCCAGCAGTACGGCGCCAGGGAGTTATGGCTACACCTTC. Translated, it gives CASSTAPGSYGYTF.

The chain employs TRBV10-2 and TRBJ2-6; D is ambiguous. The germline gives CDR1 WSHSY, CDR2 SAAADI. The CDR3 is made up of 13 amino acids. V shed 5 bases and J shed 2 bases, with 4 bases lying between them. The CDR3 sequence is CASSQTGANVLTF. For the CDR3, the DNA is TGCGCCAGCAGTCAGACTGGGGCCAACGTCCTGACTTTC.

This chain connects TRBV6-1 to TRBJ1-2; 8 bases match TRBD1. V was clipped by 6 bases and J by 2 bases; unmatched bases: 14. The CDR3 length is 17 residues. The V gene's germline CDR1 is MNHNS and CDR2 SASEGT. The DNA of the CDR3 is TGTGCCAGCAGACCAGGACAGGGAAGGAGGGAAAACTATGGCTACACCTTC. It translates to CASRPGQGRRENYGYTF.

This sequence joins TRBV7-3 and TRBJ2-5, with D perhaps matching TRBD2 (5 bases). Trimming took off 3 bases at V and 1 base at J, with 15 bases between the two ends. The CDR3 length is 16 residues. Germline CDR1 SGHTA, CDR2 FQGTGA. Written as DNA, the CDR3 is TGTGCCAGCAGCTTCCTCTCTCGGGGATTCCAAGAGACCCAGTACTTC. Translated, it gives CASSFLSRGFQETQYF.

CDR3 sequence reads: CSARDGAGGTLGSYNEQFF. The CDR3 DNA reads as TGCAGTGCTAGAGATGGCGCGGGGGGGACCTTGGGCTCCTACAATGAGCAGTTCTTC. The V gene is TRBV20-1, the J gene TRBJ2-1, with 9 bases aligning to TRBD2. The germline V gene has CDR1 DFQATT and CDR2 SNEGSKA (reference sequence). Losses at the gene ends were 0 bases for V and 0 bases for J; bases not matched to a gene: 12. This CDR3 is 19 amino acids long.

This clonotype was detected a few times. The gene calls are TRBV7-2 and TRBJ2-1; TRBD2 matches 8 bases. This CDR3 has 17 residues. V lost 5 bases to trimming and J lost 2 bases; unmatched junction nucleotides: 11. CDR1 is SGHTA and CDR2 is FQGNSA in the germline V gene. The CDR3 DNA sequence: TGTGCCAGCAGCCCGCCAGCCCCGCGGGAGGCCTACAATGAGCAGTTCTTC. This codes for CASSPPAPREAYNEQFF.

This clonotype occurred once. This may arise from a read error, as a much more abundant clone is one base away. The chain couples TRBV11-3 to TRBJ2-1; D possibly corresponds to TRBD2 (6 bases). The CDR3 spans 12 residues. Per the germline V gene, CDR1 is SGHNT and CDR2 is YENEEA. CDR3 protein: CAGSWDSNEQFF. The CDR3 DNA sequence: TGTGCCGGCAGCTGGGACTCCAATGAGCAGTTCTTC. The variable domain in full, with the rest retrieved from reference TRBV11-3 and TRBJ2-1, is EAGVVQSPRYKIIEKKQPVAFWCNPISGHNTLYWYLQNLGQGPELLIRYENEEAVDDSQLPKDRFSAERLKGVDSTLKIQPAELGDSAVYLCAGSWDSNEQFFGPGTRLTVL.

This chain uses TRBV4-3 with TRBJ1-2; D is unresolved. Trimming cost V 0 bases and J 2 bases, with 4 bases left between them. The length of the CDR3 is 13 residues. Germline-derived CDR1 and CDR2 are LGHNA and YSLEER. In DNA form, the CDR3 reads TGCGCCAGCAGCCAAGAGGGGAACTATGGCTACACCTTC. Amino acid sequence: CASSQEGNYGYTF.

In nucleotides, the CDR3 is TGTGCCAGCAGGCCCGGGACAGGGGCCAACTCTGGGGCCAACGTCCTGACTTTC. It translates to CASRPGTGANSGANVLTF. The chain employs TRBV6-1 and TRBJ2-6, with 10 nucleotides matching TRBD1. The CDR3 has 18 residues. V lost 6 bases and J lost 0; bases outside the gene matches: 8. Germline V gene lookup returns CDR1 MNHNS and CDR2 SASEGT.

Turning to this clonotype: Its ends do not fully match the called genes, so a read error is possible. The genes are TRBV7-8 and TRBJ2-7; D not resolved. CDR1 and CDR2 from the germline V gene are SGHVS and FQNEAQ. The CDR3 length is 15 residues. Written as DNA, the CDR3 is TGTGTCAGCAGCTTAGGTCACGGCGGCTCCTACGAGCAGTACTTC. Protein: CVSSLGHGGSYEQYF.